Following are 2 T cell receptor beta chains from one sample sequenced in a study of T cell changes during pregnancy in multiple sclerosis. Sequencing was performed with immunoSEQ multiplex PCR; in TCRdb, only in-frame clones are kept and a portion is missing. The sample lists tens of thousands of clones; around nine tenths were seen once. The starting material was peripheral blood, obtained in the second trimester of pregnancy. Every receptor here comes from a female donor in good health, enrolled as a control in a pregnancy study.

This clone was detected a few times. CDR3 bases: TGTGTAAGCCTGATGAACAATGAGCAGTTCTTC. Translated: CVSLMNNEQFF. The V and J genes are TRBV19 and TRBJ2-1; D gene uncertain. Germline CDR1 and CDR2: LNHDA and SQIVND (reference sequence). This CDR3 comprises 11 residues. Full variable domain (outside the CDR3, taken from reference TRBV19 and TRBJ2-1): DGGITQSPKYLFRKEGQNVTLSCEQNLNHDAMYWYRQDPGQGLRLIYYSQIVNDFQKGDIAEGYSVSREKKESFPLTVTSAQKNPTAFYLCVSLMNNEQFFGPGTRLTVL.

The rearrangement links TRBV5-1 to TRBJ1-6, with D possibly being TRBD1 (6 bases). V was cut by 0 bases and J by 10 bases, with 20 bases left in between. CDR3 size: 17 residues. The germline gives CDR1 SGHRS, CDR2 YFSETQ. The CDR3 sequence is CASSLGGWGGERSPLHF. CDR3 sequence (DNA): TGCGCCAGCAGCTTGGGGGGCTGGGGGGGCGAACGCTCACCCCTCCACTTT.